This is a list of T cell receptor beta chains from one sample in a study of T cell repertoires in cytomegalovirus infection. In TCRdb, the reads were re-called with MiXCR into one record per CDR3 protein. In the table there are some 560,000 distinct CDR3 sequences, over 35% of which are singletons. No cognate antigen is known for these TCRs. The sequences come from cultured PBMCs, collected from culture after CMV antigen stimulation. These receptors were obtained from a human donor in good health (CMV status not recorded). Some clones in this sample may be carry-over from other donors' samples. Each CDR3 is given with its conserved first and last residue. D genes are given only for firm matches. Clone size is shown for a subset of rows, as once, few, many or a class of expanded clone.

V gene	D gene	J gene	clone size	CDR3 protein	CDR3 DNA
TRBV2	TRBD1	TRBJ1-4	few	CASIRDRGEKLFF	TGTGCCAGCATAAGGGACAGGGGAGAAAAACTGTTTTTT
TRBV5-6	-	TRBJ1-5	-	CASSLGGGPQHF	TGTGCCAGCAGCTTGGGGGGGGGGCCCCAGCATTTT
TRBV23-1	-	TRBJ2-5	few	CASTPRETQYF	TGCGCCAGCACCCCCCGAGAGACCCAGTACTTC
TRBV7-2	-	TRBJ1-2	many	CASSLAGLVDGYTF	TGTGCCAGCAGCTTAGCGGGGTTAGTGGATGGCTACACCTTC
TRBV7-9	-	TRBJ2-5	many	CASSFPRIETQYF	TGTGCCAGCAGCTTCCCGAGGATAGAGACCCAGTACTTC
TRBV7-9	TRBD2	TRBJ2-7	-	CASSRSSGIYEQYF	TGTGCCAGCAGCAGGAGTAGCGGGATCTACGAGCAGTACTTC
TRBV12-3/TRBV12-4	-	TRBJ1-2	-	CASSLERTATSYGYTF	TGTGCCAGCAGTTTAGAAAGGACAGCCACTTCTTATGGCTACACCTTC
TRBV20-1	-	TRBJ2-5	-	CSGTTGLRGETQYF	TGCAGCGGCACGACGGGACTCAGAGGGGAGACCCAGTACTTC
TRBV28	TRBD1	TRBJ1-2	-	CASTQPGGTGNYGYTF	TGTGCCAGCACCCAACCTGGCGGGACAGGGAACTATGGCTACACCTTC
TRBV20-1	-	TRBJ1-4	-	CSARAAGASEKLFF	TGCAGTGCTAGGGCTGCCGGGGCGAGTGAAAAACTGTTTTTT
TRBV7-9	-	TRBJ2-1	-	CASSPPWGNEQFF	TGTGCCAGCAGCCCCCCCTGGGGGAATGAGCAGTTCTTC
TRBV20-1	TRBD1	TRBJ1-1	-	CSAHPTGGNTEAFF	TGCAGTGCTCACCCGACAGGGGGCAACACTGAAGCTTTCTTT
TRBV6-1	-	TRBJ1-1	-	CASSALGGWAEAFF	TGTGCCAGCAGTGCCTTGGGGGGCTGGGCTGAAGCTTTCTTT
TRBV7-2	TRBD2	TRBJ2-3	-	CASSSRTSAVYTQYF	TGTGCCAGCAGCTCCCGGACTAGCGCTGTGTATACGCAGTATTTT
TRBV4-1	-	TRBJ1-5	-	CASSQVAAPRPQHF	TGCGCCAGCAGCCAAGTGGCAGCTCCGCGGCCCCAGCATTTT
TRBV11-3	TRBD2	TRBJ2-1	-	CASSFTAAGTSGNEQFF	TGTGCCAGCAGCTTCACCGCCGCAGGGACTAGCGGCAATGAGCAGTTCTTC
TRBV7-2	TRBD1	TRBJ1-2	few	CASSLYRGGYTF	TGTGCCAGCAGCTTATACAGGGGTGGCTACACCTTC
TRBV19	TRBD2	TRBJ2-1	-	CASKVAGGQDEQFF	TGTGCCAGTAAGGTAGCGGGGGGGCAGGATGAGCAGTTCTTC
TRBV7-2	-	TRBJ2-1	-	CASSLEGAISVNEQFF	TGTGCCAGCAGCTTAGAAGGGGCGATTTCGGTCAATGAGCAGTTCTTC
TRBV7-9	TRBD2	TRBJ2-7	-	CASRGGSQRDPYEQYF	TGTGCCAGCAGGGGAGGGTCGCAAAGAGACCCGTACGAGCAGTACTTC
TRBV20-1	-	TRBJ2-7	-	CSARGDSEYEQYF	TGCAGTGCTAGGGGGGACTCCGAATACGAGCAGTACTTC
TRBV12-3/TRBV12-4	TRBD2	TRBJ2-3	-	CASSPPGSGTPDTQYF	TGTGCCAGCAGTCCACCGGGTAGCGGGACGCCAGATACGCAGTATTTT
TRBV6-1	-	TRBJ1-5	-	CASRGGAREPQHF	TGTGCCAGCCGGGGGGGGGCCAGGGAGCCCCAGCATTTT
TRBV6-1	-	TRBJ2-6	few	CASRTTGGANVLTF	TGTGCCAGCAGGACGACTGGTGGGGCCAACGTCCTGACTTTC
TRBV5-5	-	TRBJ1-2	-	CASSFTGGLWDTAF	TGTGCCAGCAGCTTTACCGGGGGGCTGTGGGATACGGCCTTC
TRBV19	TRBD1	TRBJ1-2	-	CASSPRTGDYTF	TGTGCCAGTAGCCCTCGGACAGGGGACTACACCTTC
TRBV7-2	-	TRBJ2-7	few	CASSLARPSYEQYF	TGTGCCAGCAGCTTAGCACGCCCCTCCTACGAGCAGTACTTC
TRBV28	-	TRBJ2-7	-	CASSLQGLEQYF	TGTGCCAGCAGCCTACAGGGTCTCGAGCAGTACTTC
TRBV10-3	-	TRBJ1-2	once	CATAGGLGYTF	TGTGCCACCGCTGGGGGGCTGGGCTACACCTTC